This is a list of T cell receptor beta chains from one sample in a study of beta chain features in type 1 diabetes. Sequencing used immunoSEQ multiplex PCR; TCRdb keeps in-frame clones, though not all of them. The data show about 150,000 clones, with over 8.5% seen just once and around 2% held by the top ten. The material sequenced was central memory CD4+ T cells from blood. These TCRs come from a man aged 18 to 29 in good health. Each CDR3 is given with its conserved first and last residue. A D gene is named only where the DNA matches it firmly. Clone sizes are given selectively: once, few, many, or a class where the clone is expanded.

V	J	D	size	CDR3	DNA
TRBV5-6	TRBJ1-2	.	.	CASSGVRRHGYTF	TGTGCCAGCAGCGGTGTAAGACGGCATGGCTACACCTTC
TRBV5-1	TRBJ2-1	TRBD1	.	CASREDRGLNEQFF	TGCGCCAGCAGGGAGGACAGGGGGTTGAATGAGCAGTTCTTC
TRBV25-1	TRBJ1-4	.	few	CASSVTRTLNEKLFF	TGTGCCAGCAGTGTTACACGGACACTAAATGAAAAACTGTTTTTT
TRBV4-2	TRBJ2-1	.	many	CASSQADYRAGLGEQFF	TGTGCCAGCAGCCAGGCGGATTACAGGGCCGGGCTGGGTGAGCAGTTCTTC
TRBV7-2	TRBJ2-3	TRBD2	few	CASSDRTSGDTQYF	TGTGCCAGCAGCGACCGGACTAGTGGGGATACGCAGTATTTT
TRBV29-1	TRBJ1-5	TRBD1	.	CSVGQNNQPQHF	TGCAGCGTGGGACAGAACAATCAGCCCCAGCATTTT
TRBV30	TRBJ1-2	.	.	CAWLSGRPRVYTF	TGTGCCTGGTTATCGGGACGCCCCAGAGTCTACACCTTC
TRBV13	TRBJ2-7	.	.	CASSLVQGSYEQYF	TGTGCCAGCAGCTTAGTACAGGGCTCCTACGAGCAGTACTTC
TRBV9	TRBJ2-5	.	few	CASSAGQGETQYF	TGTGCCAGCAGCGCAGGGCAGGGAGAGACCCAGTACTTC
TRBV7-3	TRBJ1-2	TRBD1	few	CASSPSGQGYGYTF	TGTGCCAGCAGCCCCTCAGGACAGGGATATGGCTACACCTTC
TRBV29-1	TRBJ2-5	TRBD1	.	CSLGTGVGETQYF	TGCAGCTTGGGGACAGGGGTCGGGGAGACCCAGTACTTC
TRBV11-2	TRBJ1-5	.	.	CASSLERGPNQPQHF	TGTGCCAGCAGCCTGGAACGGGGGCCCAATCAGCCCCAGCATTTT
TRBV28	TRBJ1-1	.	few	CATQRAFF	TGTGCCACCCAACGGGCTTTCTTT
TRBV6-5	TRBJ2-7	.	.	CASRRTASSYEQYF	TGTGCCAGCAGGCGGACAGCTAGCTCCTACGAGCAGTACTTC
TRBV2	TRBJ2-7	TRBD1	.	CASKGTGGRNEQYF	TGTGCCAGCAAAGGGACAGGGGGAAGGAACGAGCAGTACTTC
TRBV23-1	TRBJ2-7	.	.	CASSQYTYEQYF	TGCGCCAGCAGTCAGTATACCTACGAGCAGTACTTC
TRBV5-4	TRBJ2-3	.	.	CASSSVGGSSTDTQYF	TGTGCCAGCAGCTCGGTGGGGGGTTCTAGCACAGATACGCAGTATTTT
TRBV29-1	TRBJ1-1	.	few	CSVEDRERRTEAFF	TGCAGCGTTGAAGATCGGGAGCGTCGTACTGAAGCTTTCTTT
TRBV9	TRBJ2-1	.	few	CASSDGLTGEQFF	TGTGCCAGCAGCGACGGGTTGACGGGTGAGCAGTTCTTC
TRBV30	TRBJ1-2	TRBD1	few	CAWALGTGFGYTF	TGTGCCTGGGCCCTAGGGACAGGGTTTGGCTACACCTTC
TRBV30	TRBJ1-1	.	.	CAWSNDPGARGAFF	TGTGCCTGGAGCAACGACCCAGGGGCTAGGGGAGCTTTCTTT
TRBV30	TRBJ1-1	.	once	CAWIMRQLLNTEAFF	TGTGCCTGGATCATGCGGCAGTTGCTGAACACTGAAGCTTTCTTT
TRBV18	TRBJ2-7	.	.	CASSPWAQGKDEQYF	TGTGCCAGCTCACCATGGGCTCAGGGGAAGGACGAGCAGTACTTC
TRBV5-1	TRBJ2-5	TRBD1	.	CASNEAGGRETQYF	TGCGCCAGCAACGAGGCAGGGGGCAGAGAGACCCAGTACTTC
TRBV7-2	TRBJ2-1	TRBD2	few	CASTSTAGGPNEQFF	TGTGCCAGCACTTCGACAGCGGGGGGGCCCAATGAGCAGTTCTTC
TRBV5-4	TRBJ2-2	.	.	CASSLAASSGELFF	TGTGCCAGCAGCTTGGCGGCTAGCTCCGGGGAGCTGTTTTTT
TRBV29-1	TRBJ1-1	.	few	CSVVQGSGTEAFF	TGCAGCGTTGTTCAGGGCTCGGGGACTGAAGCTTTCTTT
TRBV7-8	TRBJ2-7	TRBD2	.	CASSPKWTSGTHEQYF	TGTGCCAGCAGCCCAAAATGGACTAGCGGGACCCACGAGCAGTACTTC
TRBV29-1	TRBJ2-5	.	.	CSVQPQETQYF	TGCAGCGTCCAGCCCCAAGAGACCCAGTACTTC
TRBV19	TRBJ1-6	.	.	CASRSAFALHF	TGTGCCAGTAGGTCGGCATTTGCCCTCCACTTT
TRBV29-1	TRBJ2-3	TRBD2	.	CSVAWTSGSTDTQYF	TGCAGCGTTGCCTGGACTAGCGGGAGCACAGATACGCAGTATTTT
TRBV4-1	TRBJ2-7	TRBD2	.	CASSQPSGSYEQYF	TGCGCCAGCAGCCAACCTAGCGGGAGCTACGAGCAGTACTTC
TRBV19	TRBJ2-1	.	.	CASRDSPSYNEQFF	TGTGCCAGTAGGGACAGCCCTTCCTACAATGAGCAGTTCTTC
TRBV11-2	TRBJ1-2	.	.	CASSFGQSYGYTF	TGTGCCAGCAGTTTTGGACAGAGCTATGGCTACACCTTC
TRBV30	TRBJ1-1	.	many	CACAPNGGGAAEAFF	TGTGCCTGCGCCCCCAACGGGGGGGGCGCCGCTGAAGCTTTCTTT
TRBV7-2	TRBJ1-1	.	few	CASSLEGNTEAFF	TGTGCCAGCAGCTTAGAAGGGAACACTGAAGCTTTCTTT
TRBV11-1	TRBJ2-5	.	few	CASSFGRKIQETQYF	TGTGCCAGCAGCTTCGGACGGAAGATACAAGAGACCCAGTACTTC
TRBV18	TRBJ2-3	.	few	CASSPNWGNTQYF	TGTGCCAGCTCACCAAATTGGGGAAATACGCAGTATTTT
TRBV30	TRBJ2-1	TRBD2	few	CAWRTGTSGRRKVQFF	TGTGCCTGGAGAACCGGGACTAGCGGGCGGCGAAAGGTGCAGTTCTTC
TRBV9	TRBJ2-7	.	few	CASSVAPSSYEQYF	TGTGCCAGCAGCGTAGCTCCGAGCTCCTACGAGCAGTACTTC
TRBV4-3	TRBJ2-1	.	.	CASSQLSGIDEQFF	TGCGCCAGCAGCCAACTGTCAGGGATCGATGAGCAGTTCTTC
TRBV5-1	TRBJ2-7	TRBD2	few	CASGKRLAGTTYEQYF	TGCGCCAGCGGCAAACGACTAGCGGGGACGACCTACGAGCAGTACTTC
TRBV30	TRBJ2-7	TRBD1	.	CAWSVQGASEQYF	TGTGCCTGGAGTGTCCAGGGGGCGAGCGAGCAGTACTTC
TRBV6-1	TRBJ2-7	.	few	CASGTGSYLGQYF	TGTGCCAGCGGAACAGGGTCCTATTTGGGGCAGTACTTC
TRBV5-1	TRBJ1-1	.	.	CASSWGQNTEAFF	TGCGCCAGCAGCTGGGGACAGAACACTGAAGCTTTCTTT
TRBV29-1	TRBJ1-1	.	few	CSVADTPNTEAFF	TGCAGCGTAGCCGACACCCCGAACACTGAAGCTTTCTTT
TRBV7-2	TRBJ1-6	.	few	CASSLVNSPLHF	TGTGCCAGCAGCTTAGTGAATTCACCCCTCCACTTT
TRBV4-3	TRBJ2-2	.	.	CASSYGNLNTGELFF	TGCGCCAGCAGCTATGGGAACTTGAACACCGGGGAGCTGTTTTTT
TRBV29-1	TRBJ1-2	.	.	CSVTREFYGYTF	TGCAGCGTTACAAGGGAATTCTATGGCTACACCTTC
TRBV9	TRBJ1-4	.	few	CASSVEGLGEKLFF	TGTGCCAGCAGCGTAGAAGGTCTAGGGGAAAAACTGTTTTTT
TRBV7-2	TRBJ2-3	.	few	CASSSAGGPRDTQYF	TGTGCCAGCAGCTCCGCTGGAGGACCGAGAGATACGCAGTATTTT
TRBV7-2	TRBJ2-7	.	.	CASSLAPQSSYEQYF	TGTGCCAGCAGCTTAGCCCCCCAAAGCTCCTACGAGCAGTACTTC
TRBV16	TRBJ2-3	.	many	CASSQSSSTDTQYF	TGTGCCAGCAGCCAATCATCCAGCACAGATACGCAGTATTTT
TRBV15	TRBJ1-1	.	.	CATSRVAEGPFF	TGTGCCACCAGCAGAGTGGCTGAGGGCCCTTTCTTT
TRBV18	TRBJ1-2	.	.	CASSRNSEDGYTF	TGTGCCAGCTCTAGGAACTCCGAGGATGGCTACACCTTC